This TCR beta chain comes out of a study of cytotoxic CD8 clonotypes in ibrutinib-treated CLL. For the study at large: Among responders, roughly 25 were partial and 2 complete; after median about 72 months, roughly 14 stayed remitted and some 12 progressed. The sample average was 255,043 productive templates and 100,000 or so productive rearrangements.

This CDR3 contains 14 residues. Germline CDR1 is SGHRS and CDR2 is YFSETQ. Deletions cut 4 bases from V and 0 bases from J, with 10 bases between. Method: immunoSEQ multiplex PCR; TCRdb's copy keeps in-frame clones and lacks some. The sample lists about 45,000 clones, 69% occurring once. The receptor's source is a human donor with chronic lymphocytic leukemia. The chain joins TRBV5-1 to TRBJ1-1; tentative D call: TRBD1 (5 bases). Sequenced here: PBMCs, sampled after 12 months of ibrutinib treatment. CDR3 amino acids: CASSGGTVNTEAFF. The CDR3 DNA reads TGCGCCAGCAGCGGGGGGACGGTGAACACTGAAGCTTTCTTT.